This T cell receptor beta chain was sequenced during a study of spatial heterogeneity in lung cancer. The study's findings and limits: TCRs found ubiquitously expanded in tumor appeared in blood more at resection than at follow-up.

Per the germline V gene, CDR1 is MNHEY and CDR2 is SMNVEV (reference sequence). V shed 5 bases and J shed 1 base, with 15 bases lying between them. The CDR3 runs 15 residues. TCRdb re-derived calls from the 5' RACE reads in MiXCR, one entry per CDR3 protein. The sample carries nearly 80,000 distinct CDR3 sequences, under 8.5% recorded once. In its sample, this clonotype was seen many times. What it recognizes is unknown. The sample's time point: sample taken at primary tumor resection. This sequence joins TRBV27 and TRBJ2-7; tentatively, D is TRBD1 (5 bases). This TCR was sampled from a male donor with early-stage non-small cell lung cancer. The sample in question was PBMCs, obtained at surgery. CDR3 sequence (DNA): TGTGCCAGCAGTCAGCGAGACAGAATATCCTACGAGCAGTACTTC. Residues: CASSQRDRISYEQYF.